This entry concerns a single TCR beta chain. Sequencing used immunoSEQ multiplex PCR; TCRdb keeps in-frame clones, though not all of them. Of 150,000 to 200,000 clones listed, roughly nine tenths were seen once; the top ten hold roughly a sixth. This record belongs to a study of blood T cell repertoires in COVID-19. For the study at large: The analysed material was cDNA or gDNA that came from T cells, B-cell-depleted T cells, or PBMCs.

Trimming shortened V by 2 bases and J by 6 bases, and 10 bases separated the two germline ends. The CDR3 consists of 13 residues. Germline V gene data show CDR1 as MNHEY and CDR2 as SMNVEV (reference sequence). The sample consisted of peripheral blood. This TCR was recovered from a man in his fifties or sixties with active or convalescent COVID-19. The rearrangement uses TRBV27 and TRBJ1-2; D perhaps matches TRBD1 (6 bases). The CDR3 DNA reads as TGTGCCAGCAGTTTACAGGGGTTTGATGGCTACACCTTC. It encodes CASSLQGFDGYTF.